The TCR beta chain described here comes from a study of shared clonotypes between healthy human individuals. For the study at large: The study used three CD4 naive, three CD4 memory, two CD8 naive and one CD8 memory plate per donor.

Study observations and caveats: Clonotypes that were shared across four donors made up roughly 5% of naive CD4 clonotypes. Measured sharing among donors was expected to vary with sequencing depth.

This table comes from immunoSEQ multiplex PCR, and its TCRdb copy is limited to in-frame clones, with some not included. Found here are approximately 1,500,000 clones, more than 95% of them singletons; the top ten hold over 1%. Looked up from germline, CDR1 is KGHSH and CDR2 is LQKENI. V was cut by 3 bases and J by 5 bases, with 13 bases left in between. CDR3 length equals 14 residues. On this clone itself: The antigen is not known.

The source material was naive CD4+ T cells sorted from blood. Described subset: CD45RA+ positively selected. The TCR was taken from a man aged 25-45 years in good health. The chain joins TRBV18 to TRBJ2-5, with D perhaps TRBD1 (5 bases). In DNA form, the CDR3 reads TGTGCCAGCTCACCTGGGGCCTCCGGGGAGACCCAGTACTTC. It specifies CASSPGASGETQYF.